A selection of T cell receptor beta chains follows, all from one sample in a study of T cell responses to AZD1222 COVID-19 vaccine. Only in-frame clones appear in the TCRdb table, and some are missing; sequencing was by immunoSEQ multiplex PCR. Of approximately 170,000 clones listed, 91% were seen once; the top ten hold approximately 4.7%. The material was peripheral blood, obtained on day 0 of AZD1222 vaccination. Receptors were obtained from an adult in good health. The CDR3 runs from the conserved cysteine through the conserved F or W. A D gene is named only where the DNA matches it firmly.

.,TRBV2,CASSVERVSEQYF
TRBD1,TRBV6-2/TRBV6-3,CASSLLDRGSTDTQYF
.,TRBV27,CASSFGPTGELFF
.,TRBV2,CASSESQYNEQYF
TRBD1,TRBV30,CAWSLGQGFDTQYF
.,TRBV5-1,CASSPVTIPHEQYF
.,TRBV2,CASTVGSSGNEQFF
.,TRBV6-5,CASSIRGAEAFF
.,TRBV9,CASTTGKVDGYTF
.,TRBV11-3,CASSFGIGAGNEQFF
.,TRBV24-1,CATGDWYGYTF
.,TRBV19,CASQHGINNNEQFF
TRBD1,TRBV3-1/TRBV3-2,CASSPGGGGANGYTF
.,TRBV18,CASSPRQPQHF
.,TRBV30,CAWSPQGEQFF
.,TRBV19,CASNPQTVAHGYTF
TRBD2,TRBV7-9,CASSSSGISYEQYF
.,TRBV28,CASSSTTGTRGEQFF
.,TRBV6-5,CASKRARADNEKLFF